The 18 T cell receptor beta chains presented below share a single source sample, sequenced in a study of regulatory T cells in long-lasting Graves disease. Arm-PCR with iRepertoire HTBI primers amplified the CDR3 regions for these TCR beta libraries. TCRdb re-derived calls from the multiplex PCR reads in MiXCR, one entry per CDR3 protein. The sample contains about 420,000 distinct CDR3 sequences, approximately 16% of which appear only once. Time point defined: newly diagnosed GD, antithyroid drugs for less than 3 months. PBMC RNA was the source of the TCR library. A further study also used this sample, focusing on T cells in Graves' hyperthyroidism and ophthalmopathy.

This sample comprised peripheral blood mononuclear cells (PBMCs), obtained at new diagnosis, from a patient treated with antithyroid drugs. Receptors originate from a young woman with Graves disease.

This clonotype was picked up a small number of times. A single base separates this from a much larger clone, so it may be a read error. For the CDR3, the DNA is TGTGCCAGCAGTTTATGGAGTCAAGAGACCCGGTACTTC. Protein product: CASSLWSQETRYF. The chain employs TRBV28 and TRBJ2-1; D not certain. The CDR3 loop spans 13 amino acids. Germline CDR1 is MDHEN and CDR2 is SYDVKM.

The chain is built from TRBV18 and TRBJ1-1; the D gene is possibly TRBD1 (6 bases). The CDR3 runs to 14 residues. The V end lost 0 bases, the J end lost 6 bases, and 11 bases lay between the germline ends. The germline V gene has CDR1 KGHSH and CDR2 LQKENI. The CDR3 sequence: CASSPPRGVAEAFF. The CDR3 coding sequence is TGTGCCAGCTCACCACCGAGGGGGGTTGCTGAAGCTTTCTTT.

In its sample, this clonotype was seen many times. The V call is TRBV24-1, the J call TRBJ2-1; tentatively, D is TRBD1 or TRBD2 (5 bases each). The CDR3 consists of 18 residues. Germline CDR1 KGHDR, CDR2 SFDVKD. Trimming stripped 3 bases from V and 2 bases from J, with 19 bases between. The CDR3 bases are TGTGCCACCAGTGATCGGGGAAAGGGGCTATCGACCTACAATGAGCAGTTCTTC. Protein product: CATSDRGKGLSTYNEQFF.

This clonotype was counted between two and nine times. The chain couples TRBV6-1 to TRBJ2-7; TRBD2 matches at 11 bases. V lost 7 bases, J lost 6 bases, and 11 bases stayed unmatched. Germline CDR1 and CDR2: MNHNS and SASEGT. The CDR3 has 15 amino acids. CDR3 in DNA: TGTGCCAGCACGGAGTTAGCGGGAGGGCCTGGCGAGCAGTACTTC. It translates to CASTELAGGPGEQYF.

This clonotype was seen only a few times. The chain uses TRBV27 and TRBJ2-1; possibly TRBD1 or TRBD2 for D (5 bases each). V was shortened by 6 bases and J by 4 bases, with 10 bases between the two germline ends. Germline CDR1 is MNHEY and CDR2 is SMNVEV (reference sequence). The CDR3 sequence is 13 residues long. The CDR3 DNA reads TGTGCCAGCAGGGGGGTTGAGTACAATGAGCAGTTCTTC. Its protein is CASRGVEYNEQFF.

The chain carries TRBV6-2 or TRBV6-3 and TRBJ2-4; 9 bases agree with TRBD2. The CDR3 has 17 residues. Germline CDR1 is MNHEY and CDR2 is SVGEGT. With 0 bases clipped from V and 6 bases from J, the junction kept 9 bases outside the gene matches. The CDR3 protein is CASSYSTLAGRRNIQYF. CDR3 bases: TGTGCCAGCAGTTACTCGACCCTAGCGGGGCGGCGAAACATTCAGTACTTC.

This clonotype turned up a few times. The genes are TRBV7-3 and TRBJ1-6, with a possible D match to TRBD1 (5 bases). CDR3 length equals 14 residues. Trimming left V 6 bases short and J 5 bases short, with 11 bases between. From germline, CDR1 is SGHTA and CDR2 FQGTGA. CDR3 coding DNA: TGTGCCAGCAGACCCGGGACTGATAATTCACCCCTCCACTTT. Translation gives CASRPGTDNSPLHF.

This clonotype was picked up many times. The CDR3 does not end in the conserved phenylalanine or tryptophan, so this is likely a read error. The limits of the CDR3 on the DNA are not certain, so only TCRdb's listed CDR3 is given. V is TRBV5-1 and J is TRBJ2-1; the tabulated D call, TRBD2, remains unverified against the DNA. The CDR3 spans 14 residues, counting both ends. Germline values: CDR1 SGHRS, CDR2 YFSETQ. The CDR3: CASSLGGASGATAV.

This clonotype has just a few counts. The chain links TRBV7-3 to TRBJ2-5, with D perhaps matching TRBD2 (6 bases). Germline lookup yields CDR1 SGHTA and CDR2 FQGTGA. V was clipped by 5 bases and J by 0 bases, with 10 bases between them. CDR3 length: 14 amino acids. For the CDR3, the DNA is TGTGCCAGCAGCCGAGGAGGGTACCAAGAGACCCAGTACTTC. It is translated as CASSRGGYQETQYF.

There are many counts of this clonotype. CDR3 region: CASSLGPGGNQPQHF. The CDR3, as DNA: TGTGCCAGCAGCTTAGGCCCAGGGGGCAATCAGCCCCAGCATTTT. The rearrangement uses TRBV7-2 and TRBJ1-5, with D possibly TRBD1 on 6 matching bases. Germline V gene lookup returns CDR1 SGHTA and CDR2 FQGNSA. V shed 1 base and J shed 2 bases, with 9 bases lying between them. The CDR3 runs to 15 residues.

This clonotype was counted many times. The CDR3 bases are TGTGCCAGCAGTTCCGGCCCGGGGACTAGCGGGAGCGATGAGCAGTTCTTC. It is translated as CASSSGPGTSGSDEQFF. This sequence joins TRBV7-3 and TRBJ2-1; TRBD2 aligns across 14 bases. The V segment lost 6 bases and the J segment 8 bases; nucleotides outside the gene matches: 12. This CDR3 contains 17 residues. Germline CDR1 reads SGHTA; CDR2 reads FQGTGA.

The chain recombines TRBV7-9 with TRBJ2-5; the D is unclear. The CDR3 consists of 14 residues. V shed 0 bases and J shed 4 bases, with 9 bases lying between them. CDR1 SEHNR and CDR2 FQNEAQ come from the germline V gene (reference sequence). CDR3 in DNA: TGTGCCAGCAGCTTAGCGACCGAGCGAGAGACCCAGTACTTC. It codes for CASSLATERETQYF.

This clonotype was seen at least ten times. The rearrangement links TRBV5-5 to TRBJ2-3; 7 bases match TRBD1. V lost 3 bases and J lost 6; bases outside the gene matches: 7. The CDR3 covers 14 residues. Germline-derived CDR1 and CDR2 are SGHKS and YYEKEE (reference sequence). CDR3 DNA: TGTGCCAGCAGCTCGGACAGGCAGGGCGATACGCAGTATTTT. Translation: CASSSDRQGDTQYF.

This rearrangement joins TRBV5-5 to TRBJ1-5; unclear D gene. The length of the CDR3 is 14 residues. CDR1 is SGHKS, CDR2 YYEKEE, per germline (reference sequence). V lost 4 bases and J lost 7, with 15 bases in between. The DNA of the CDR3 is TGTGCCAGCAGCGCGGGCGGGGTTCACCAGCCCCAGCATTTT. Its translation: CASSAGGVHQPQHF.

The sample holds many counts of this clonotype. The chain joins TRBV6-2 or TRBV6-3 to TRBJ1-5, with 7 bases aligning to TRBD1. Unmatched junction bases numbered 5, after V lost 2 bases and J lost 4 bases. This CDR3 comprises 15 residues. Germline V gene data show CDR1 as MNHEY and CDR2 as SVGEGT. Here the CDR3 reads CASSYGTASNQPQHF. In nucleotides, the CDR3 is TGTGCCAGCAGTTACGGGACAGCCTCAAATCAGCCCCAGCATTTT.

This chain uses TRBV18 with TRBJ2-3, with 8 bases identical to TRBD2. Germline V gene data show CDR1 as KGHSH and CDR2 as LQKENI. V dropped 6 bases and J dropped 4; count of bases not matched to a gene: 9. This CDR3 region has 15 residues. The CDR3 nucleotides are TGTGCCAGCTCCCAACTTAGCGGGAAAGCAGATACGCAGTATTTT. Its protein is CASSQLSGKADTQYF.

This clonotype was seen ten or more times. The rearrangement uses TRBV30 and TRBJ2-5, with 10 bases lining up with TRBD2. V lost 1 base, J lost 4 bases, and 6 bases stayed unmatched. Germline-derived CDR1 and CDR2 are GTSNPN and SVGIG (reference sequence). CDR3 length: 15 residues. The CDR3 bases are TGTGCCTGGAGTGGGGTAGCGGGAGGAATAGAGACCCAGTACTTC. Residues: CAWSGVAGGIETQYF.

CDR3 residues: CASSFRASWGNIQYF. The DNA for the CDR3 is TGTGCCAGCAGCTTCCGGGCAAGTTGGGGAAACATTCAGTACTTC. The chain employs TRBV13 and TRBJ2-4; D is unresolved. Trimming cost V 3 bases and J 6 bases, with 15 bases left between them. The V gene's germline CDR1 is PRHDT and CDR2 FYEKMQ (reference sequence). The CDR3 has 15 residues.